These 7 T cell receptor beta chains came from one sample sequenced in a study of low-dose radiotherapy and immunotherapy resistance in tumors. Documented time point: before trial treatment. TCR amplification ran roughly 21 PCR cycles using constant-region and V-primer adapter primers. From the reads, TCRdb called clonotypes with MiXCR, one entry per CDR3 protein. The table has tens of thousands of distinct CDR3 sequences, 10% to 15% seen once. Here the sequenced sample was PBMCs, taken before treatment. These receptors all stem from a female donor with ovarian cancer.

This clonotype was observed at least ten times. The V and J genes are TRBV7-6 and TRBJ2-3; 10 nucleotides align to TRBD2. The CDR3 contains 17 residues. Germline CDR1 SGHVS, CDR2 FNYEAQ. V lost 4 bases, J lost 0 bases, and 7 bases stayed unmatched. The CDR3 protein is CASSSILAGVSTDTQYF. CDR3 DNA sequence: TGTGCCAGCAGCTCCATTCTAGCGGGGGTGAGCACAGATACGCAGTATTTT. Complete variable domain (other parts from reference TRBV7-6 and TRBJ2-3): GAGVSQSPRYKVTKRGQDVALRCDPISGHVSLYWYRQALGQGPEFLTYFNYEAQQDKSGLPNDRFSAERPEGSISTLTIQRTEQRDSAMYRCASSSILAGVSTDTQYFGPGTRLTVL.

The rearrangement joins TRBV5-1 to TRBJ2-7; D unresolved. In germline, CDR1 is SGHRS, CDR2 YFSETQ. V was shortened by 0 bases and J by 1 base, with 5 bases between the two germline ends. The CDR3 is made up of 13 amino acids. The CDR3 DNA follows: TGCGCCAGCAGCTTGGCCACGTCCTACGAGCAGTACTTC. Its protein is CASSLATSYEQYF.

This clonotype was seen at least ten times. This chain links TRBV4-2 with TRBJ2-7; 7 bases map to TRBD1. The V gene's germline CDR1 is LGHNA and CDR2 YNFKEQ. Unmatched junction bases numbered 11, after V lost 3 bases and J lost 6 bases. The CDR3 has 15 amino acids. CDR3 in DNA: TGTGCCAGCAGCCACACTACAGGGGACCTGGGCGAGCAGTACTTC. It yields the protein CASSHTTGDLGEQYF.

At least ten counts were recorded for this clonotype. V and J are TRBV7-8 and TRBJ2-7; D call uncertain. The CDR3 contains 12 residues. Germline V CDR1 and CDR2: SGHVS, FQNEAQ. The V and J ends lost 1 base and 5 bases respectively, with 6 bases between them. CDR3 in amino acids: CASSLDSDEQYF. CDR3 nucleotide sequence: TGTGCCAGCAGCTTAGACAGCGACGAGCAGTACTTC.

In its sample, this clonotype was seen many times. The chain is built from TRBV6-5 and TRBJ2-7; tentative D call: TRBD1 (6 bases). Trimming shortened V by 2 bases and J by 3 bases, and 14 bases separated the two germline ends. Looked up from germline, CDR1 is MNHEY and CDR2 is SVGAGI. The CDR3 runs to 15 residues. Here the CDR3 reads CASSYRDNDGYEQYF. For the CDR3, the DNA is TGTGCCAGCAGTTACCGGGACAACGATGGCTACGAGCAGTACTTC.

This clonotype showed up many times. The rearrangement links TRBV6-5 to TRBJ1-4, with D uncertain. This CDR3 contains 15 residues. The V gene lost 0 bases and the J gene lost 0 bases, with 5 bases spanning the gap. Germline lookup yields CDR1 MNHEY and CDR2 SVGAGI. The CDR3 region has the DNA TGTGCCAGCAGTTACTCTCAGTCAACTAATGAAAAACTGTTTTTT. Translating gives CASSYSQSTNEKLFF.

Of note for this clonotype: This is likely an artifact of a read error, given a far larger clone one base away. The rearrangement links TRBV7-8 to TRBJ2-5; D may be TRBD2 (6 bases). This CDR3 spans 14 amino acids. Germline assignment: CDR1 SGHVS and CDR2 FQNEAQ. Here the CDR3 reads CVSSPRAGMKTQYF. The CDR3 bases are TGTGTCAGCAGCCCCCGGGCGGGGATGAAGACCCAGTACTTC.